The entry below describes one T cell receptor (beta chain). This receptor's antigen is unknown. No qualities accompany the bases; no much larger clone lies one base away. The entry originates in a study of cytomegalovirus exposure and HLA in healthy donors (dated by TCRdb to 2016 to 2017). Regarding the research as a whole: In an earlier analysis of 550 to 750 of the donors, 250 to 350 Gb of sequence data and 90 million to 130 million unique TCR beta sequences from about 179 million T cells were reported. An early release that covered some 640 HLA-typed donors contained about 300 gigabases of sequencing data and 70 million to 100 million unique TCR sequences. Of the roughly 400 genotyped donors, approximately 80% were placed in the genetic ancestry cluster associated with self-reported Caucasian donors. The study was designed to test whether signatures of past pathogen exposure could be identified by cataloging public T cell receptors. The T cell repertoires of roughly 660 subjects were profiled by immunosequencing and related to cytomegalovirus serostatus. In addition to the first cohort of roughly 700 subjects, a separate validation cohort of about 120 different subjects was used. To predict cytomegalovirus infection status, the study combined high-throughput TCR immunosequencing, statistical association of individual TCRs with disease status, and machine learning. A later analysis re-examined previously published TCR beta repertoires from just over 650 donors and added high-resolution HLA genotyping to investigate patterns of TCR occurrence. In the later analysis, no new phenotypic data were used to find candidate immune exposures; instead, reliance was placed on TCR beta sequences and their occurrence across donors. An earlier analysis of 587 of the donors applied high-throughput TCR beta sequencing to assess whether each TCR beta V gene segment acted as functional or pseudogenic. Alongside the repertoire data, information on donor age, sex, ethnicity and CMV serostatus was compiled. A later genetic analysis used genome-wide SNP genotypes for about three fifths of the 666 donors, treating that subset as a discovery cohort. Every discovery cohort repertoire had been produced on one sequencing platform. HLA typing covered class I and class II loci at four-digit resolution. The number of typed donors differed by locus: about 620-630 for A, B, C, DRB1 and DQB1; 522 for DQA1; some 610 for DPA1; and about 450 for DPB1. Several DR-DQ haplotypes were treated as single units for association and clustering because of strong linkage in the cohort. Across approximately 400 genotyped donors of the cohort, an average of about 200,000 unique TCR beta nucleotide sequences per donor were sequenced, and roughly 17% of those sequences were non-productive. What the work shows at the level of the full study, not this receptor alone: Specific HLA alleles were associated with 15,000 to 20,000 TCR beta sequences at a false discovery rate of 0.05 in a later analysis. HLA typing was unavailable for some donors at each locus, so association tests used only the typed subset. Compared with the 666-donor mean, donors in an Asian-associated ancestry cluster had fewer N-insertions in productive TCRs, according to a later genetic analysis. Several of the top co-occurrence clusters appeared to be linked to parvovirus B19, influenza, CMV and Epstein-Barr virus, according to a later analysis. In both the original and validation cohorts, the classifier was reported to diagnose cytomegalovirus status with high specificity and sensitivity. Most CMV-associated TCR beta chains appeared to be HLA-restricted in a later analysis, and the HLA associations seemed to be driven largely by CMV exposure. Because the 87-base-pair reads could not distinguish some IMGT-functional V segments, including TRBV6-2 and TRBV6-3, those segments were excluded. The cohort was sequenced for TCR beta chains only, and without alpha or paired-chain data the features that could be detected were limited. In a later analysis, HLA-associated TCR beta chains showed more clonal expansion and lower generation probabilities than non-associated chains that were equally common. A further reported finding was that TCR beta sequences accurately predicted the HLA-A and HLA-B alleles for most subjects in the first cohort. Across donors, most TCR sequences were observed very rarely, whereas some public TCRs were present in many individuals. A few of the identified cytomegalovirus-associated TCR beta chains were confirmed in vitro to be specific for cytomegalovirus antigens. Broadly in line with IMGT annotations, most TCR beta V segments showed up in productive rearrangements about 87% or about 30% of the time in an earlier analysis of about 500 of the donors. Because counts were too low, 15 to 20 rarely observed V segments, including chromosome 9 orphons, were excluded from the earlier analysis of fewer than 650 of the donors. The sequencing pipeline was judged likely to have produced a cluster of highly shared sequence variants as a technical artifact. When HLA alleles, especially DR and DQ, strongly co-occurred, TCR associations were difficult to assign to individual alleles. For the cohort, immune exposure information was limited to CMV serostatus. Linkage disequilibrium might explain the correlated functional status among segregating V segments, but an unknown experimental factor could not be ruled out. Sequencing depth was assumed to be roughly uniform across donors in the presence/absence analyses, though that assumption may not hold. The authors suggested that the approach could potentially be extended to other disease states and immunological phenotypes. The study listed 150 to 200 TCR beta chains as associated with cytomegalovirus. A later genetic analysis associated a missense DCLRE1C variant with V-gene and J-gene trimming of TCR beta chains, and an independent cohort replicated the association. In a later analysis, the rate of TCR association differed among HLA loci, with DRB1 alleles having the most associated TCRs and HLA-C alleles having the fewest.

Receptor amplification or capture employed the immunoSEQ multiplex PCR assay. A mixture of 60 forward primers for TCR Vbeta segments and 13 reverse primers for TCR Jbeta segments was used in the multiplex PCR. The CDR3 region of rearranged TCR beta genes was amplified from genomic DNA with a multiplex PCR assay. The amplified TCR beta libraries were sequenced on the Illumina HiSeq System as 87-base-pair reads. Processing in the source paper ran as follows. Across the 500 to 750 repertoires, a later analysis counted some 81 million unique TCR beta chains, 9.5 million to 12 million of which were shared by at least two donors. Raw reads were error-corrected and collapsed into unique sequences with a nearest-neighbor algorithm that merged closely related sequences to remove PCR and sequencing errors. To assign V, D and J gene segments, CDR3 sequences were aligned to IMGT reference sequences. For a sequence to be retained, a match of at least six nucleotides to both a V gene segment and a J gene segment was required. Rearrangements were classified as productive when the CDR3 lacked stop codons and remained in frame with V and J, and all other rearrangements were classified as non-productive. CDR3 was defined by IMGT convention, running from the second conserved V-encoded cysteine to the conserved J-encoded phenylalanine. In an earlier analysis of around 600 of the donors, sequences lacking an unambiguous match to a single V gene segment were excluded. In an earlier analysis of more than 500 of the donors, a V segment was called functional when productive rearrangements were above 56.7%, and segregating when the standard deviation between donors exceeded 5%. A statistical classification framework was developed to diagnose cytomegalovirus status using the catalog of TCR beta chain sequences. In a later analysis, V and J genes were assigned by comparing TCR nucleotide sequences against IMGT/GENE-DB human TR gene sequences. The TCRdist pipeline was used in a later analysis to assign CDR3 sequences and most-parsimonious VDJ recombination scenarios. In a later analysis, each TCR beta chain was defined by its CDR3 amino acid sequence together with its V-gene family, and reads without a unique V-gene family were excluded. As a way to deal with suspected cross-contamination and a sequencing artifact, a later analysis dropped 500 to 700 nucleotide sequences that were highly shared and had low generation probability. A later analysis calculated a clonal expansion index for each public chain from normalized within-repertoire ranks of inferred template counts. In a later analysis, generation probabilities were computed with a VDJ recombination model fitted to out-of-frame rearrangements, and the resulting probabilities were checked against IGoR. In a later analysis, TCR-TCR, TCR-HLA and TCR-CMV co-occurrence was scored with hypergeometric tests, and a repertoire-size bias correction was applied to TCR pairs. A later analysis estimated false discovery rates by permuting HLA or CMV assignments 20 times. In a later analysis, co-occurring TCRs were grouped using DBSCAN, with TCRdist sequence similarity added in when clustering inside HLA-allele-positive subsets. For co-occurrence clustering, repertoires with fewer than 30,000 or more than 120,000 public chains were excluded, along with about five repertoires with anomalous nucleotide sharing. TCRdb carries this immuneACCESS record with in-frame sequences only. Its versions omit some clonotypes, under half of them owing to an unresolved V gene in the studies checked, with the rest unexplained. V, J and clone size are those of that table, while D and trimming were read from the DNA. Counted in this sample were fewer than 200,000 clones; 80% to 90% of them appeared once. Over 0.65% of the sample rests with the top ten.

The CDR3 spans 17 residues, from the cysteine through the phenylalanine. The read is trimmed to its CDR3 DNA, 51 bases read in frame from base 1. The germline V and J ends show losses of 6 bases and 4 bases respectively, and no gene match explains 13 bases of the junction. From a lookup of the germline V gene, CDR1 and CDR2 are MGHRA and YSYEKL. In total, 600 or so healthy bone marrow donors made up the cohort. Cohort members were all nominally healthy when sampled, although unrecorded immune exposures were likely present. The donor was CMV seronegative and was included in the group of a few hundred seronegative cohort members. Each donor provided a peripheral blood sample, and peripheral blood mononuclear cells were used for TCR beta sequencing. Genomic DNA was extracted from the blood cell samples with the Qiagen DNeasy Blood Extraction Kit.

Sequencing was performed on PBMCs. This TCR was recovered from a woman between 18 and 29 years old in good health and CMV-seronegative. The rearrangement combines TRBV4-1 with TRBJ1-4; 8 bases in between match TRBD1. DNA sequence: TGCGCCAGCAGTCGAACCTCCGCCGGACAGGGTAATGAAAAACTGTTTTTT. Translation gives CASSRTSAGQGNEKLFF.